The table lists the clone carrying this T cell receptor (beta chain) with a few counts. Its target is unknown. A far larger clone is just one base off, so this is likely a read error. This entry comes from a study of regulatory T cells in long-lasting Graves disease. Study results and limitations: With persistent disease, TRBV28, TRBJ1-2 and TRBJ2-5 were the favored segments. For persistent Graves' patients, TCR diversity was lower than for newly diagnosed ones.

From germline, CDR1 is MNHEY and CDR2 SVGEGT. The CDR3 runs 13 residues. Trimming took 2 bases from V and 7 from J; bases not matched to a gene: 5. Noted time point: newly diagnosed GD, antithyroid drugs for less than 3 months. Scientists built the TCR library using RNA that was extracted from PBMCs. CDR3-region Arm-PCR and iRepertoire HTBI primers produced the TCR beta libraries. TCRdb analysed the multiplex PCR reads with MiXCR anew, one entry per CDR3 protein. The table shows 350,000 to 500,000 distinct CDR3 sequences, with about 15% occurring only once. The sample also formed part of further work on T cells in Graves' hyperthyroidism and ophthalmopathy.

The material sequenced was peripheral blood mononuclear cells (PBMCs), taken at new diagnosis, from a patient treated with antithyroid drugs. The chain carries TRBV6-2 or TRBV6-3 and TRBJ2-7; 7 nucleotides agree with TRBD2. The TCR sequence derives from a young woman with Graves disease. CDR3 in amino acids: CASSYRDYNEQYF. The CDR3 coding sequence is TGTGCCAGCAGTTACCGGGACTACAATGAGCAGTACTTC.